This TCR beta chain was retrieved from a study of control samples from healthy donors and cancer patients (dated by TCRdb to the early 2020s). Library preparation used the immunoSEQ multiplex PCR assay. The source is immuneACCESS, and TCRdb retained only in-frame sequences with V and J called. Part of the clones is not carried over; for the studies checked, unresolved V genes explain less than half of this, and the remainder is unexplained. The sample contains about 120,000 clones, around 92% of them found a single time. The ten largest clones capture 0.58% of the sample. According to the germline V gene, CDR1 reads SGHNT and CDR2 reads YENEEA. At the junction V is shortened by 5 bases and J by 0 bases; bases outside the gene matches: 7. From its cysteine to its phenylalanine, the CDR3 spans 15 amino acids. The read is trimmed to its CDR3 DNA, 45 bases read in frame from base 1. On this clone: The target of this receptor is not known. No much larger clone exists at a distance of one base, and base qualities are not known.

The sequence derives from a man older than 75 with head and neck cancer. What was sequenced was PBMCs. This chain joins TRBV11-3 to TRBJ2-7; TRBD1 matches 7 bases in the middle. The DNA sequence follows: TGTGCCAGCAGCCCGGGACAGTCTAACTCCTACGAGCAGTACTTC. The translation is CASSPGQSNSYEQYF.